These 22 T cell receptor beta chains originate from one sample sequenced in a study of blood T cell repertoires in COVID-19. Assay: immunoSEQ multiplex PCR; the TCRdb copy retains only in-frame clones and omits some. The sample has 150,000 to 180,000 clones; 75% to 95% are singletons. The sequencing sample was made of peripheral blood. These receptors were collected from a man aged 45 to 65 with acute or convalescent COVID-19.

This chain joins TRBV7-9 and TRBJ1-4; tentative D call: TRBD1 (5 bases). This CDR3 contains 14 residues. Trimming took off 8 bases at V and 0 bases at J, with 10 bases between the two ends. Germline V CDR1 and CDR2: SEHNR, FQNEAQ (reference sequence). CDR3 residues: CASCPGATNEKLFF. CDR3 bases: TGTGCCAGCTGTCCGGGGGCAACTAATGAAAAACTGTTTTTT.

The J gene is TRBJ2-2, the V gene TRBV6-5, with D maybe TRBD1 (6 bases). Trimming left V 5 bases short and J 5 bases short, with 9 bases between. The germline CDR1 and CDR2 sequences are MNHEY and SVGAGI. CDR3 size: 13 residues. CDR3 protein: CASSNGQTGELFF. The CDR3 DNA follows: TGTGCCAGCAGTAACGGACAGACCGGGGAGCTGTTTTTT.

This clone was recorded only once. The chain has TRBV6-6 and TRBJ2-7; 8 bases map to TRBD1. V trimming: 6 bases; J trimming: 4 bases; junction bases outside the gene matches: 8. The germline gives CDR1 MNHNY, CDR2 SVGAGI (reference sequence). CDR3 length equals 14 residues. CDR3 in DNA: TGTGCCAGCAGACCCCCCGGGACAGGTTACGAGCAGTACGTC. The encoded protein is CASRPPGTGYEQYV.

J is TRBJ1-2 and V is TRBV6-5; 8 nucleotides line up with TRBD1. The CDR3 covers 15 residues. The germline V gene encodes CDR1 MNHEY and CDR2 SVGAGI. J gave up 8 bases and V 2 bases, and 10 bases lay outside the gene matches. CDR3 loop: CASSYTRDRREGYTF. The CDR3 region has the DNA TGTGCCAGCAGTTACACCCGGGACAGGCGTGAGGGCTACACCTTC.

Regarding this clone: The sample carries other DNA sequences with the same CDR3. This chain connects TRBV18 to TRBJ1-3, with D perhaps TRBD1 (6 bases). Trimming shortened V by 3 bases and J by 0 bases, and 9 bases separated the two germline ends. There are 15 residues in the CDR3. The V gene's germline CDR1 is KGHSH and CDR2 LQKENI. CDR3 sequence (DNA): TGTGCCAGCTCACCCGGACAGTTCTCTGGAAACACCATATATTTT. Protein: CASSPGQFSGNTIYF.

CDR3 DNA sequence: TGTGCCAGCAGTCGACTAGCGGGAGCGATTTACGAGCAGTACTTC. Amino acid sequence: CASSRLAGAIYEQYF. The chain recombines TRBV27 with TRBJ2-7; TRBD2 matches 12 bases. CDR3 size: 15 residues. Unmatched junction bases numbered 6, after V lost 5 bases and J lost 4 bases. Germline V gene lookup returns CDR1 MNHEY and CDR2 SMNVEV (reference sequence).

This chain joins TRBV3-1 (or the pseudogene TRBV3-2) and TRBJ1-1; the D is unclear. In germline, CDR1 is LGHDT, CDR2 YNNKEL (reference sequence). Trimming removed 2 bases from V and 0 bases from J, with 7 bases in between. CDR3 length: 14 residues. For the CDR3, the DNA is TGTGCCAGCAGCCAACCACACGTGAACACTGAAGCTTTCTTT. Its protein is CASSQPHVNTEAFF.

The V and J genes are TRBV11-2 and TRBJ2-7, with a weak D call TRBD1 (5 bases). There are 16 residues in the CDR3. Deletions cut 1 base from V and 7 bases from J, with 20 bases between. CDR1 SGHAT and CDR2 FQNNGV come from the germline V gene. CDR3 amino acids: CASSLGAGNPTSEQYF. CDR3 DNA sequence: TGTGCCAGCAGCTTAGGCGCAGGGAACCCTACGTCGGAGCAGTACTTC.

The chain combines TRBV7-9 with TRBJ1-2; 7 nucleotides align to TRBD1. CDR3 length: 13 amino acids. V was clipped by 1 base and J by 8 bases; unmatched bases: 4. Germline V gene lookup returns CDR1 SEHNR and CDR2 FQNEAQ (reference sequence). This CDR3 is CASSLGTGEGYTF. The DNA of the CDR3 is TGTGCCAGCAGCTTAGGAACAGGGGAAGGCTACACCTTC. Using reference TRBV7-9 and TRBJ1-2 for the parts outside the CDR3, the full variable domain is DTGVSQNPRHKITKRGQNVTFRCDPISEHNRLYWYRQTLGQGPEFLTYFQNEAQLEKSRLLSDRFSAERPKGSFSTLEIQRTEQGDSAMYLCASSLGTGEGYTFGSGTRLTVV.

This rearrangement joins TRBV28 to TRBJ1-1; tentative D call: TRBD1 (5 bases). V was trimmed by 3 bases and J by 1 base, leaving 12 bases between them. The CDR3 runs 15 residues. Germline V CDR1 and CDR2: MDHEN, SYDVKM. CDR3 bases: TGTGCCAGCAGTTTCCGGTGGGGGGAGAACACTGAAGCTTTCTTT. Translation: CASSFRWGENTEAFF.

The chain carries TRBV12-3 or TRBV12-4 and TRBJ1-2; 7 bases fit TRBD1. V gave up 6 bases and J gave up 8 bases; unmatched junction bases: 9. This CDR3 is built from 13 residues. Written as DNA, the CDR3 is TGTGCCAGCAGCCTGGACAGGTTTTTGGGCTACACCTTC. It translates to CASSLDRFLGYTF.

This sequence joins TRBV29-1 and TRBJ1-6; TRBD1 matches 9 bases. The V gene's germline CDR1 is SQVTM and CDR2 ANQGSEA. The CDR3 is 15 amino acids. V lost 5 bases and J lost 2; bases outside the gene matches: 4. CDR3 residues: CSVRQGDTYNSPLHF. In DNA form, the CDR3 reads TGCAGCGTTCGACAGGGGGACACCTATAATTCACCCCTCCACTTT.

This clone was observed a handful of times. The chain uses TRBV4-2 and TRBJ1-5; D is uncertain. Trimming took 2 bases from V and 5 from J, leaving 10 bases between them. This CDR3 has 14 residues. Germline V gene sequence: CDR1 LGHNA, CDR2 YNFKEQ. The CDR3 DNA reads TGTGCCAGCAGCCAATTCGGGGAATATCAGCCCCAGCATTTT. Translation: CASSQFGEYQPQHF.

The chain is built from TRBV5-4 and TRBJ2-3; possibly TRBD2 for D (6 bases). Germline loops: CDR1 SGHNT, CDR2 YYREEE (reference sequence). This CDR3 is 17 amino acids long. Trimming pared 0 bases from V and 3 bases from J, leaving 17 bases between. The CDR3 is CASSLALLAGATDTQYF. CDR3 coding DNA: TGTGCCAGCAGCTTGGCCCTACTAGCTGGGGCTACAGATACGCAGTATTTT. The full variable domain, completed using reference TRBV5-4 and TRBJ2-3, is ETGVTQSPTHLIKTRGQQVTLRCSSQSGHNTVSWYQQALGQGPQFIFQYYREEENGRGNFPPRFSGLQFPNYSSELNVNALELDDSALYLCASSLALLAGATDTQYFGPGTRLTVL.

The V and J genes are TRBV7-2 and TRBJ2-1; D may be TRBD1 (6 bases). Trimming cost V 2 bases and J 8 bases, with 7 bases left between them. Germline CDR1 SGHTA, CDR2 FQGNSA. The CDR3 totals 12 residues. The CDR3 region is CASSLNRDEQFF. The CDR3 DNA reads TGTGCCAGCAGCTTAAACAGGGATGAGCAGTTCTTC. Full variable domain (outside the CDR3, taken from reference TRBV7-2 and TRBJ2-1): GAGVSQSPSNKVTEKGKDVELRCDPISGHTALYWYRQSLGQGLEFLIYFQGNSAPDKSGLPSDRFSAERTGGSVSTLTIQRTQQEDSAVYLCASSLNRDEQFFGPGTRLTVL.

The chain carries TRBV6-6 and TRBJ1-5; 10 bases match TRBD1. J lost 7 bases, V lost 5 bases, and 8 bases had no gene match. Germline V gene data show CDR1 as MNHNY and CDR2 as SVGAGI (reference sequence). This CDR3 has 15 amino acids. The CDR3 DNA is TGTGCCAGCAGTGACCGGGACAGGGGAGGACAGCCCCAGCATTTT. It specifies CASSDRDRGGQPQHF.

The gene calls are TRBV6-2 or TRBV6-3 and TRBJ2-7, with 7 bases aligning to TRBD1. The CDR3 totals 14 residues. V shed 2 bases, J shed 4 bases, and the junction held 5 bases outside the gene matches. In germline, CDR1 is MNHEY, CDR2 SVGEGT. Here the CDR3 DNA reads TGTGCCAGCAGTTACCCGACAGGGACATACGAGCAGTACTTC. This codes for CASSYPTGTYEQYF.

This rearrangement joins TRBV7-3 to TRBJ2-1; 10 positions agree with TRBD1. The germline CDR1 and CDR2 sequences are SGHTA and FQGTGA. J was trimmed by 2 bases and V by 5 bases; bases with no gene match: 6. The length of the CDR3 is 16 residues. CDR3 loop: CASSPTGGSTYNEQFF. In nucleotides, the CDR3 is TGTGCCAGCAGCCCGACAGGGGGCTCTACCTACAATGAGCAGTTCTTC.

The chain uses TRBV28 and TRBJ1-6; D is unclear. The length of the CDR3 is 12 residues. Germline CDR1 reads MDHEN; CDR2 reads SYDVKM. V lost 9 bases and J lost 9, with 12 bases in between. The CDR3 DNA follows: TGTGCCAGTACAGTGAGCGGTTCACCCCTCCACTTT. Protein product: CASTVSGSPLHF.

This rearrangement joins TRBV10-3 to TRBJ2-1, with D possibly being TRBD1 (5 bases). V lost 6 bases, J lost 3 bases, and 6 bases lay in between. The CDR3 consists of 12 residues. In germline, CDR1 is ENHRY, CDR2 SYGVKD. The CDR3 DNA sequence: TGTGCCATCAGGGACATCTACAATGAGCAGTTCTTC. Its protein product is CAIRDIYNEQFF.

The rearrangement uses TRBV18 and TRBJ2-3; TRBD2 might be the D (5 bases). The CDR3 sequence is 12 residues long. Germline assignment: CDR1 KGHSH and CDR2 LQKENI. Trimming shortened V by 2 bases and J by 8 bases, and 8 bases separated the two germline ends. The CDR3 loop reads CASSPERVTQYF. In nucleotides, the CDR3 is TGTGCCAGCTCACCAGAGAGGGTTACGCAGTATTTT.

The rearrangement links TRBV5-6 to TRBJ2-5; tentative D call: TRBD2 (7 bases). The germline V and J ends were trimmed by 4 bases and 2 bases, with 15 bases remaining between them. Germline V lookup: CDR1 SGHDT, CDR2 YYEEEE. The CDR3 is 15 amino acids. The CDR3 loop is CASSPGRGGQETQYF. CDR3 DNA sequence: TGTGCCAGCAGCCCGGGGAGGGGGGGTCAAGAGACCCAGTACTTC.